A selection of T cell receptor beta chains follows, all from one sample in a study of T-cell reconstitution after alpha-beta-depleted transplantation in children. In TCRdb, the PCR reads were re-called with MiXCR into one record per CDR3 protein. The repertoire includes 200,000 to 250,000 distinct CDR3 sequences, roughly 8.3% of them detected once, and roughly 35% sits in the top ten. The material sequenced was PBMCs, mostly from graft donor cells, taken 360 days after TCRalphabeta/CD19-depleted stem cell transplant. These receptors originate from a male patient aged 2-15 years who had a stem cell transplant for acute myeloid leukemia, so the T cells may come from the graft donor. The CDR3 runs from the conserved cysteine through the conserved F or W. D genes are given only for firm matches. Where a row states a size, it is once, few, many or the class of an expanded clone; other rows omit it.

j_gene | v_gene | abundance | d_gene | CDR3nt | CDR3aa
TRBJ1-5 | TRBV18 | . | TRBD1 | TGTGCCAGCTCACCAGGGACAGGACTACCGCATCAGCCCCAGCATTTT | CASSPGTGLPHQPQHF
TRBJ2-1 | TRBV29-1 | many | TRBD1 | TGCAGCGTTCGGACAGGGGGCATCGGGTTCTTC | CSVRTGGIGFF
TRBJ2-7 | TRBV7-3 | . | . | TGTGCCAGCAGCTTAACAGGGGTTGGCGAGCAGTACTTC | CASSLTGVGEQYF
TRBJ2-1 | TRBV20-1 | few | TRBD2 | TGCAGTGCTCAGCGGGAGGCCTCCTACAATGAGCAGTTCTTC | CSAQREASYNEQFF
TRBJ2-1 | TRBV7-6 | . | TRBD2 | TGTGCCAGCAGCTCGTCCCTAGCGGGACCCCTGGGCGAGCAGTTCTTC | CASSSSLAGPLGEQFF
TRBJ2-1 | TRBV6-2/TRBV6-3 | . | TRBD2 | TGTGCCAGCACCCTAGCGGTCCCGAAGAATGAGCAGTTCTTC | CASTLAVPKNEQFF
TRBJ2-1 | TRBV24-1 | many | . | TGTGCCACCAGTGATTTGCGCAATGAGCAGTTCTTC | CATSDLRNEQFF
TRBJ1-2 | TRBV12-3/TRBV12-4 | few | . | TGTGCCAGCAGCCGCCGGGACGGAGACTATGGCTACACCTTC | CASSRRDGDYGYTF
TRBJ1-3 | TRBV18 | . | TRBD1 | TGTGCCAGCTCCCGGGACAGGAGCTCTGGAAACACCATATATTTT | CASSRDRSSGNTIYF
TRBJ2-3 | TRBV29-1 | many | TRBD1 | TGCAGCGCTGGACAGGGCACAGATACGCAGTATTTT | CSAGQGTDTQYF
TRBJ2-7 | TRBV12-3/TRBV12-4 | many | . | TGTGCCAGCAGTTTGCAGGGAATGTTAGGCGAGCAGTACTTC | CASSLQGMLGEQYF
TRBJ1-1 | TRBV7-7 | . | . | TGTGCTAGCAGCTCCAGGGTGACGAACACTGAAGCTTTCTTT | CASSSRVTNTEAFF
TRBJ2-3 | TRBV6-5 | few | . | TGTGCCAGCAGTTACCGCACTAGTCGCACAGATACGCAGTATTTT | CASSYRTSRTDTQYF
TRBJ2-1 | TRBV4-2 | . | . | TGTGCCAGCAGCCAAGTTCCTAGCATCGGCAATGAGCAGTTCTTC | CASSQVPSIGNEQFF
TRBJ1-1 | TRBV27 | few | . | TGTGCCAGCAGTGGGCGGGGGGGCTGGAACACTGAAGCTTTCTTT | CASSGRGGWNTEAFF
TRBJ2-5 | TRBV29-1 | . | . | TGCAGCGCAGGGACTGTAGAGACCCAGTACTTC | CSAGTVETQYF
TRBJ2-5 | TRBV12-3/TRBV12-4 | . | . | TGTGCCAGCAGTTCCCCTGCGGGCAAGCTAGAGACCCAGTACTTC | CASSSPAGKLETQYF
TRBJ1-2 | TRBV5-1 | few | TRBD1 | TGCGCCAGCAGCGGTGGACAGGGGGCTCGACGCTACACCTTC | CASSGGQGARRYTF
TRBJ1-5 | TRBV20-1 | . | . | TGCAGTGCTAGTGAGGGATTCAATCAGCCCCAGCATTTT | CSASEGFNQPQHF
TRBJ1-1 | TRBV29-1 | many | . | TGCAGCGGTCGCCGGGACACAAGATTTGAAGCTTTCTTT | CSGRRDTRFEAFF
TRBJ2-7 | TRBV5-6 | . | . | TGTGCCAGCAGCTTGGCCGCGGGGTACCGCGAGCAGTACTTC | CASSLAAGYREQYF
TRBJ1-6 | TRBV9 | . | . | TGTGCCAGCAGCGTAGCTACAGGGTTGGTTTCACCCCTCCACTTT | CASSVATGLVSPLHF
TRBJ2-1 | TRBV19 | . | TRBD1 | TGTGCCAGTAGTATTAGGGGACAGCTTAACTACAATGAGCAGTTCTTC | CASSIRGQLNYNEQFF
TRBJ1-1 | TRBV20-1 | . | . | TGCAGTGCCAGGAGGCAGGTACAGGATGAAGCTTTCTTT | CSARRQVQDEAFF
TRBJ2-2 | TRBV2 | few | . | TGTGCCAGCAGTCCTCGGCGCCGCAGGCGGAGCAACACCGGGGAGCTGTTTTTT | CASSPRRRRRSNTGELFF
TRBJ1-5 | TRBV6-5 | many | . | TGTGCCAGCAGTCCCCTAGAGTATAGCAATCAGCCCCAGCATTTT | CASSPLEYSNQPQHF
TRBJ1-5 | TRBV28 | many | TRBD1 | TGTGCCAGCAGACAAAAACAGGGGGTCTACGGCAATCAGCCCCAGCATTTT | CASRQKQGVYGNQPQHF
TRBJ1-4 | TRBV7-9 | many | . | TGTGCCAGCAGCATGTCCCAGGGAGGGGGGACTAATGAAAAACTGTTTTTT | CASSMSQGGGTNEKLFF
TRBJ2-7 | TRBV12-3/TRBV12-4 | few | TRBD2 | TGTGCCAGCATAAGGACTAGCGGGAGGATCGACGAGCAGTACTTC | CASIRTSGRIDEQYF
TRBJ2-5 | TRBV12-3/TRBV12-4 | few | . | TGTGCCAGCAGCGTATCTAGCACCGGAGGTTGGGAGACCCAGTACTTC | CASSVSSTGGWETQYF
TRBJ2-2 | TRBV12-3/TRBV12-4 | many | . | TGTGCCAGCAGTGAACTCCCGACGGGAACGGGGGAGCTGTTTTTT | CASSELPTGTGELFF
TRBJ2-1 | TRBV5-1 | . | TRBD2 | TGCGCCAGCAGCTCCAGGACTAGCGGGGGGTTTCGCAATGAGCAGTTCTTC | CASSSRTSGGFRNEQFF
TRBJ2-1 | TRBV7-9 | few | . | TGTGCCAGCAGCTACAGCGAGAGGTTCAATGAGCAGTTCTTC | CASSYSERFNEQFF
TRBJ2-2 | TRBV12-3/TRBV12-4 | many | . | TGTGCCAGCAGTTTTGGGGGGCTAGGATACACCGGGGAGCTGTTTTTT | CASSFGGLGYTGELFF
TRBJ1-1 | TRBV9 | many | . | TGTGCCAGCAGCGCAAGGGACACTGAAGCTTTCTTT | CASSARDTEAFF
TRBJ1-4 | TRBV28 | many | . | TGTGCCAGCACAGCTCTAACTAATGAAAAACTGTTTTTT | CASTALTNEKLFF
TRBJ1-1 | TRBV5-1 | few | . | TGCGCCAGCAGCTTGCTCGCGGACAGCCTGAACACTGAAGCTTTCTTT | CASSLLADSLNTEAFF
TRBJ2-1 | TRBV29-1 | many | . | TGCAGCGTCAGCTTACGGGTAAATGAGCAGTTCTTC | CSVSLRVNEQFF
TRBJ2-3 | TRBV20-1 | many | . | TGCAGTGCTAGGAAGGGCGGGTTGACGCAGTATTTT | CSARKGGLTQYF
TRBJ1-5 | TRBV7-6 | many | . | TGTGCCAGCAGCAATAACGTCGGTACCCTTGGCAATCAGCCCCAGCATTTT | CASSNNVGTLGNQPQHF